This TCR beta chain was profiled in a study of blood T cell repertoires in COVID-19 (dated by TCRdb to between 2020 and 2021). Regarding the research as a whole: Samples covering the acute and convalescent phases of COVID-19 were provided by collaborators in the United States, Italy and Spain. The material from the prospective study consisted of cDNA or gDNA derived from T cells, B-cell-depleted T cells, or PBMCs. Subjects who had been exposed to COVID-19, were actively infected with it, or had recovered from it provided the deeply sampled blood TCRbeta repertoires that made up the dataset. The repertoires were released in a freely available public database intended as a resource for research on the immune response to SARS-CoV-2. Samples came from the ongoing ImmuneRACE study (first 160 participants) plus 1,254 subjects from 6 global collaborators. Nearly every sample came with metadata listing a de-identified subject ID, COVID-19 status, age in years and sex. Where available, HLA class I and class II types were obtained from metadata supplied by the sample provider rather than from assay-based typing. The study at large found these results: Clinical and demographic metadata were provided uncurated, with the amount varying by source and participant.

The germline V gene specifies MDHEN as CDR1 and SYDVKM as CDR2. V is cut by 4 bases and J by 6 bases, and the space between the germline ends is 10 bases. Inclusive of the bounding cysteine and phenylalanine, the CDR3 is 13 residues long. The only DNA kept is the CDR3, 39 bases in frame from the first base. Whole blood was collected in K2EDTA tubes by collaborating institutions according to the institutions' own protocols. For TCRbeta analysis, collaborator samples were shipped as frozen whole blood, as isolated PBMCs, or as DNA extracted from either sample type. TCRbeta CDR3 regions were amplified from genomic DNA using the immunoSEQ Assay, a bias-controlled multiplex PCR. The published analysis was carried out like this. The number of nucleated cells in each sample was estimated by amplification of reference gene primers within the assay. To quantify the absolute abundance of each unique TCRbeta CDR3 rearrangement, sequence reads were collapsed and filtered. For each sample, productive Simpson clonality was calculated as the square root of Simpson's diversity index across productive rearrangements. Imported from immuneACCESS, the table was reduced by TCRdb to in-frame sequences with V and J called. These copies leave out some clones; in studies compared against another copy, an unresolved V gene accounts for under half, and the cause of the remainder is not known. The D gene and trimming were derived from the DNA, and the V and J assignments and clone size from that table. The sample includes a few hundred thousand clones, with approximately 86% observed a single time. The top ten constitute 3.6% of the sample.

On this clone itself: Its target antigen remains unknown. Per-base quality was not reported, and no clone a single base away is much larger than it.

The sequenced sample was peripheral blood. Recombination joined TRBV28 with TRBJ1-5; the D segment could be TRBD1, given 6 matching bases. The TCR comes from a man in his late teens or twenties with active or convalescent COVID-19. The CDR3 sequence is CASSSTGSQPQHF. Here is the DNA: TGTGCCAGCAGTTCCACAGGGAGTCAGCCCCAGCATTTT. When the CDR3 is completed using the reference TRBV28 and TRBJ1-5 genes on either side, the full variable domain is DVKVTQSSRYLVKRTGEKVFLECVQDMDHENMFWYRQDPGLGLRLIYFSYDVKMKEKGDIPEGYSVSREKKERFSLILESASTNQTSMYLCASSSTGSQPQHFGDGTRLSIL.